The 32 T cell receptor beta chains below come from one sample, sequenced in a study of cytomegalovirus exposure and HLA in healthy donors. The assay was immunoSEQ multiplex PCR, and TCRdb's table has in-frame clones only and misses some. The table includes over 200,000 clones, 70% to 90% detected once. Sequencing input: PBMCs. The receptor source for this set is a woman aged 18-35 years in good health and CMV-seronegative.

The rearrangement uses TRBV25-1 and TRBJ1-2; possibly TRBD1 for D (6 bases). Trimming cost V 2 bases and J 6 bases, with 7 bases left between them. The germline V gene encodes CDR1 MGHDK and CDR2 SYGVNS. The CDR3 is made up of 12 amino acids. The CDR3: CASSENRDGYTF. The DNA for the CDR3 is TGTGCCAGCAGTGAAAACAGGGATGGCTACACCTTC.

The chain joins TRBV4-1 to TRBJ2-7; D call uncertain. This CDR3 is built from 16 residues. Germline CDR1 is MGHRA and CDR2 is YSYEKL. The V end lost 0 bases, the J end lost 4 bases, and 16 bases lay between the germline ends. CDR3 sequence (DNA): TGCGCCAGCAGCCAAGATCATACGGTTCTTAGGTACGAGCAGTACTTC. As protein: CASSQDHTVLRYEQYF.

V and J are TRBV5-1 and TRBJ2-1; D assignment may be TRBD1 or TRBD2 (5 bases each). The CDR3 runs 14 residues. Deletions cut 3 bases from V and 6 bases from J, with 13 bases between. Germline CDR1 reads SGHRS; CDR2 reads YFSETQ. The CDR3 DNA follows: TGCGCCAGCAGCTGGGACGGAAATACCAATGAGCAGTTCTTC. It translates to CASSWDGNTNEQFF.

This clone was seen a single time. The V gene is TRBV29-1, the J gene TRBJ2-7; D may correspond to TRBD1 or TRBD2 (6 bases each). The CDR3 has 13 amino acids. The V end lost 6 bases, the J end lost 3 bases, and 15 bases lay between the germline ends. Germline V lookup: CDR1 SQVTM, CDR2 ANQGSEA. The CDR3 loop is CSVRGWGLYEQYF. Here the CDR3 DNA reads TGCAGCGTCAGGGGTTGGGGACTCTACGAGCAGTACTTC.

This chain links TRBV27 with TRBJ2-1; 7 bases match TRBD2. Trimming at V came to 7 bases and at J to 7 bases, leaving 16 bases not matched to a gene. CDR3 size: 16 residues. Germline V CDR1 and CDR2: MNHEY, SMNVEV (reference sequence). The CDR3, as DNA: TGTGCCAGCACCCGAGGAGGACTAGGGGCATCAAATGAGCAGTTCTTC. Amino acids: CASTRGGLGASNEQFF.

In DNA, the CDR3 is TGTGCCATCGGAGACAGGCGATATGGCTACACCTTC. Amino acid sequence: CAIGDRRYGYTF. The chain combines TRBV10-3 with TRBJ1-2; TRBD1 might be the D (6 bases). Germline CDR1 ENHRY, CDR2 SYGVKD. V was pared by 8 bases and J by 5 bases, with 12 bases between. CDR3 size: 12 residues.

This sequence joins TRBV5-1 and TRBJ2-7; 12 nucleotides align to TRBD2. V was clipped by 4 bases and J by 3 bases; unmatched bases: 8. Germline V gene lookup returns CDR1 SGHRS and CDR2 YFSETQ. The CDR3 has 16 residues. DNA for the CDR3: TGCGCCAGCAGCATAGGGACTAGCGGGTTGAGCTACGAGCAGTACTTC. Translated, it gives CASSIGTSGLSYEQYF. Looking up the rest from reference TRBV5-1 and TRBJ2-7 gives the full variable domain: KAGVTQTPRYLIKTRGQQVTLSCSPISGHRSVSWYQQTPGQGLQFLFEYFSETQRNKGNFPGRFSGRQFSNSRSEMNVSTLELGDSALYLCASSIGTSGLSYEQYFGPGTRLTVT.

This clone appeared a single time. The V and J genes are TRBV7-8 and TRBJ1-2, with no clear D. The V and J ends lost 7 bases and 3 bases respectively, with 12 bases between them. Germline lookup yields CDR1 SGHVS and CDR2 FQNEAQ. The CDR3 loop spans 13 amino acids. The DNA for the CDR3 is TGTGCCAGCACCCCTTTTGGGGACTATGGCTACACCTTC. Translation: CASTPFGDYGYTF.

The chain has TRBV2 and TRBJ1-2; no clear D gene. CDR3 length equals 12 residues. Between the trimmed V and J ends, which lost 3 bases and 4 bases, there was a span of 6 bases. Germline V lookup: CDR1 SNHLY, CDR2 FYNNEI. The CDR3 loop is CASSEQTYGYTF. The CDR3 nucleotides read TGTGCCAGCAGTGAGCAGACCTATGGCTACACCTTC.

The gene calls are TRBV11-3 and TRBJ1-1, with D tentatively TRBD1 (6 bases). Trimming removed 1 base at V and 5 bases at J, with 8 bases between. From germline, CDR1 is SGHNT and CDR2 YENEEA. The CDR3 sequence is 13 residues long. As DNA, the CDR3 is TGTGCCAGCAGCTTAGTCAGGGGAACTGAAGCTTTCTTT. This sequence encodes CASSLVRGTEAFF.

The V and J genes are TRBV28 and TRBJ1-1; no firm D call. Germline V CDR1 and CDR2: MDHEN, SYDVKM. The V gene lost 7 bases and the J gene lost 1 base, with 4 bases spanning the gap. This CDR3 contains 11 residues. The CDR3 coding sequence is TGTGCCAGCACCGAGAACACTGAAGCTTTCTTT. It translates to CASTENTEAFF.

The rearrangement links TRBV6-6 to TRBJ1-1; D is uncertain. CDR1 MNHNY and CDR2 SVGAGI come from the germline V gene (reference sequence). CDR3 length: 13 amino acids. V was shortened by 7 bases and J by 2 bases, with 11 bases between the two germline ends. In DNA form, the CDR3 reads TGTGCCAGCACGACGCGACCAAACACTGAAGCTTTCTTT. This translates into CASTTRPNTEAFF.

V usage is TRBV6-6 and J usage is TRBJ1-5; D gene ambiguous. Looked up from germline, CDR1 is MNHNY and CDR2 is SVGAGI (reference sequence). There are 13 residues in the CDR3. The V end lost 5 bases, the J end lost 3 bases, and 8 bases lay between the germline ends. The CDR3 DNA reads TGTGCCAGCAGTCCTGGACCCAATCAGCCCCAGCATTTT. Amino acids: CASSPGPNQPQHF.

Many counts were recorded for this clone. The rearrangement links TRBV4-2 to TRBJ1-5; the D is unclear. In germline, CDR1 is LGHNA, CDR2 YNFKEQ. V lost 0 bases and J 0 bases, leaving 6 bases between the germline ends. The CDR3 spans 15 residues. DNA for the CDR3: TGTGCCAGCAGCCAAGAATGGGCTAGCAATCAGCCCCAGCATTTT. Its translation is CASSQEWASNQPQHF.

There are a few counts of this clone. The DNA of the CDR3 is TGTGCCAGCAGTCCTACAGGGGGCCAGCCCCAGCATTTT. It codes for CASSPTGGQPQHF. This chain uses TRBV27 with TRBJ1-5; 9 nucleotides line up with TRBD1. Losses at the gene ends were 5 bases for V and 7 bases for J; bases not matched to a gene: 3. The germline gives CDR1 MNHEY, CDR2 SMNVEV (reference sequence). This CDR3 has 13 residues.

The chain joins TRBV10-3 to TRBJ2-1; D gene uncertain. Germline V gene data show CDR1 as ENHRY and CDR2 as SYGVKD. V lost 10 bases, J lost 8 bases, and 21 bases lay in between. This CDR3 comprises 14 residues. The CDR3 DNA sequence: TGTGCCACCACCCCCTCCGGAGAAATGGATGAGCAGTTCTTC. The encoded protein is CATTPSGEMDEQFF.

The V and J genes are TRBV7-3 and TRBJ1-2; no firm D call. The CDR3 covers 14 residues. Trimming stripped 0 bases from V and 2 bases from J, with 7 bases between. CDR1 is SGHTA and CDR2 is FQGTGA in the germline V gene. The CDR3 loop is CASSLTWQNYGYTF. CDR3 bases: TGTGCCAGCAGCTTAACGTGGCAGAACTATGGCTACACCTTC.

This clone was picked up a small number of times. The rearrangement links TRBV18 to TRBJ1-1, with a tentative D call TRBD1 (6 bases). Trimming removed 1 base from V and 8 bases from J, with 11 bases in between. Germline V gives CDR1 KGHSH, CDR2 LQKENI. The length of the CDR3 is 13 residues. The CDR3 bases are TGTGCCAGCTCACCACAGGGGGGGCTGGAAGCTTTCTTT. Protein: CASSPQGGLEAFF.

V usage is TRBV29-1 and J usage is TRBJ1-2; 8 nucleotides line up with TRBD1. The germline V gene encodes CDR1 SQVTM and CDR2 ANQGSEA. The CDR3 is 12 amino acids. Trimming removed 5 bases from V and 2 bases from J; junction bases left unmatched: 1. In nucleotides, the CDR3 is TGCAGCGTTCGACAGGGGAACTATGGCTACACCTTC. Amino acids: CSVRQGNYGYTF.

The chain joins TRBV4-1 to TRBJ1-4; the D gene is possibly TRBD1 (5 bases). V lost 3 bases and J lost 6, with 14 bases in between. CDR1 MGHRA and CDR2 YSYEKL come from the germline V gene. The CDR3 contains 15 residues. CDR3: CASSQLQGSYEKLFF. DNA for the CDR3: TGCGCCAGCAGCCAGCTCCAGGGTTCGTATGAAAAACTGTTTTTT.

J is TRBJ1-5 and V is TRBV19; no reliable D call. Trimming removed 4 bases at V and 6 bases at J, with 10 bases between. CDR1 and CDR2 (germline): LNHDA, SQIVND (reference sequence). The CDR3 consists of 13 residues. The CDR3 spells CASSNGWRQPQHF. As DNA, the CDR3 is TGTGCCAGTAGTAACGGGTGGCGTCAGCCCCAGCATTTT. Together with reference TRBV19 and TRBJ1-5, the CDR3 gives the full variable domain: DGGITQSPKYLFRKEGQNVTLSCEQNLNHDAMYWYRQDPGQGLRLIYYSQIVNDFQKGDIAEGYSVSREKKESFPLTVTSAQKNPTAFYLCASSNGWRQPQHFGDGTRLSIL.

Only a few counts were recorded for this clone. CDR3 region: CASWGRVANYGYTF. The CDR3 DNA sequence: TGTGCCAGCTGGGGGAGGGTCGCTAACTATGGCTACACCTTC. The rearrangement joins TRBV7-2 to TRBJ1-2; a weak D match, TRBD1 (5 bases). V gave up 8 bases and J gave up 0 bases, with 13 bases separating them. CDR3 length: 14 residues. Germline CDR1 reads SGHTA; CDR2 reads FQGNSA.

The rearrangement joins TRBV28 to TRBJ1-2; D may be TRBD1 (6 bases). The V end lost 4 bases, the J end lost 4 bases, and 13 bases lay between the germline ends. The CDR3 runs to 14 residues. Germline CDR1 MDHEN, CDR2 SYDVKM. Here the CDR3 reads CASSSGAAGYGYTF. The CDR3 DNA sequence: TGTGCCAGCAGTTCGGGGGCGGCAGGCTATGGCTACACCTTC.

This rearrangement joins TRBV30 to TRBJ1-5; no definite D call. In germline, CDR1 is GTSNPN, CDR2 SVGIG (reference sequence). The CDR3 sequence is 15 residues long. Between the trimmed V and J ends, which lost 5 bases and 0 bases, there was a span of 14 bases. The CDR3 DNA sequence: TGTGCCTGGTCGCCCGGACTGCTTAGCAATCAGCCCCAGCATTTT. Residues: CAWSPGLLSNQPQHF.

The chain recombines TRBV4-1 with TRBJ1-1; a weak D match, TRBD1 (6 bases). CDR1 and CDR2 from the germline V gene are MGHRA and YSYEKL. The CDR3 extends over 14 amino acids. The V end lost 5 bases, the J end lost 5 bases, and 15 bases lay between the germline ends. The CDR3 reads CASSAHRETTEAFF. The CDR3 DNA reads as TGCGCCAGCAGCGCCCACAGGGAGACGACTGAAGCTTTCTTT.

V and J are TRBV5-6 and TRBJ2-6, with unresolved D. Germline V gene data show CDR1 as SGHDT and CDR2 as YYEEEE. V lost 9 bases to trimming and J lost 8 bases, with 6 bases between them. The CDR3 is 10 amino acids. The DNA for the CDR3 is TGTGCCATCCCGCCCAACGTCCTGACTTTC. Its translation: CAIPPNVLTF. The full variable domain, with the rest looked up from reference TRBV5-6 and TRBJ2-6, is DAGVTQSPTHLIKTRGQQVTLRCSPKSGHDTVSWYQQALGQGPQFIFQYYEEEERQRGNFPDRFSGHQFPNYSSELNVNALLLGDSALYLCAIPPNVLTFGAGSRLTVL.

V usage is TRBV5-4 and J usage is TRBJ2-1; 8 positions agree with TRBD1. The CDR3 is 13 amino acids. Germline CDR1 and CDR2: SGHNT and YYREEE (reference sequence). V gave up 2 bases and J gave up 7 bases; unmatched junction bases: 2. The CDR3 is CASSFTGGNEQFF. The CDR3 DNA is TGTGCCAGCAGCTTCACAGGGGGGAATGAGCAGTTCTTC.

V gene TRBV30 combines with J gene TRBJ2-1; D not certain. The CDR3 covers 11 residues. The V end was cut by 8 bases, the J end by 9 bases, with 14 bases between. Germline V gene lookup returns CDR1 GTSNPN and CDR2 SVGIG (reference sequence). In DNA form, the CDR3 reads TGTGCCGTGGGAATATCGGGTGAGCAGTTCTTC. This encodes CAVGISGEQFF.

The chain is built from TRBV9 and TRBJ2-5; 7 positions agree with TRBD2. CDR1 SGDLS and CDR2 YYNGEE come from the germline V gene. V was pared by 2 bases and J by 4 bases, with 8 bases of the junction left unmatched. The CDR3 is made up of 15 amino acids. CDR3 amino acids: CASSVGGRAGETQYF. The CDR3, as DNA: TGTGCCAGCAGCGTTGGGGGGAGGGCAGGAGAGACCCAGTACTTC.

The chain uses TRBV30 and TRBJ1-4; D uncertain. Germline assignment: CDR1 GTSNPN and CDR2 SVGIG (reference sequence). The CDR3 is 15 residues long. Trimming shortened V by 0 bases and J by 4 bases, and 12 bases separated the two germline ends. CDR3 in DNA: TGTGCCTGGAGTGTACCCTGGCGAGGTAATGAAAAACTGTTTTTT. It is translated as CAWSVPWRGNEKLFF. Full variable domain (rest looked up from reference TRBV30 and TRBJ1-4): SQTIHQWPATLVQPVGSPLSLECTVEGTSNPNLYWYRQAAGRGLQLLFYSVGIGQISSEVPQNLSASRPQDRQFILSSKKLLLSDSGFYLCAWSVPWRGNEKLFFGSGTQLSVL.

The CDR3 nucleotides read TGTGCCAGCAGTGCCACCGGACAGGGATACAATCAGCCCCAGCATTTT. This codes for CASSATGQGYNQPQHF. The chain employs TRBV6-1 and TRBJ1-5, with 8 bases identical to TRBD1. J gave up 3 bases and V 4 bases, and 8 bases lay outside the gene matches. The length of the CDR3 is 16 residues. Germline loops: CDR1 MNHNS, CDR2 SASEGT.

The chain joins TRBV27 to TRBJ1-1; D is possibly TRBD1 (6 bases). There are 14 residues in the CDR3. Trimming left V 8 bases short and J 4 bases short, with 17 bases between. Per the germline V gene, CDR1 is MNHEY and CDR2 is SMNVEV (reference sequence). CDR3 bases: TGTGCCAGCTTCTTGCGGGGGGCGAGCACTGAAGCTTTCTTT. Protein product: CASFLRGASTEAFF.